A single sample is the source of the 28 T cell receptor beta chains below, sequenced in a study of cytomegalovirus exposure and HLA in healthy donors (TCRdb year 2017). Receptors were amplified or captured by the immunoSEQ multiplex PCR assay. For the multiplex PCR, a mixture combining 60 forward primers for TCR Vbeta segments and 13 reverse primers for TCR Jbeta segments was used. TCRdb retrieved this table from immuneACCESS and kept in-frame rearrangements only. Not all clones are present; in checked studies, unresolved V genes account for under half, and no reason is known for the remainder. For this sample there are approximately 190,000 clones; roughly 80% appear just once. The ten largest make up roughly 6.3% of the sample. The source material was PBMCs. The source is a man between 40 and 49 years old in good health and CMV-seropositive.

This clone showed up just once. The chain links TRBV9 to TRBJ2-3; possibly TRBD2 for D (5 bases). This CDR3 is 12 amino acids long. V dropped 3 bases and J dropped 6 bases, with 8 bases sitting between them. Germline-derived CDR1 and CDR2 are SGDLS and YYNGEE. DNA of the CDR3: TGTGCCAGCAGCGGTTCGGGGGATACGCAGTATTTT. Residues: CASSGSGDTQYF.

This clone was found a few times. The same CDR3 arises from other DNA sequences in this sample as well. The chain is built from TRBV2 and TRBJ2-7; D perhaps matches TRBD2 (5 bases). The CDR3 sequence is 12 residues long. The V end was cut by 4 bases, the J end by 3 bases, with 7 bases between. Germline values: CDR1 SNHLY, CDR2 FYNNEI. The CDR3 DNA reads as TGTGCCAGCAGTGGCGGAGGCTACGAGCAGTACTTC. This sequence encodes CASSGGGYEQYF.

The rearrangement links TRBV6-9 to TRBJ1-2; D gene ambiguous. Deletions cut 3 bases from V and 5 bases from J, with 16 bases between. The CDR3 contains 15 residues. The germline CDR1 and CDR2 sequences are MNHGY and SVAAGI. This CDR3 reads CASSYGGLGAYGYTF. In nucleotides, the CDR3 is TGTGCCAGCAGTTACGGAGGTCTGGGAGCTTATGGCTACACCTTC.

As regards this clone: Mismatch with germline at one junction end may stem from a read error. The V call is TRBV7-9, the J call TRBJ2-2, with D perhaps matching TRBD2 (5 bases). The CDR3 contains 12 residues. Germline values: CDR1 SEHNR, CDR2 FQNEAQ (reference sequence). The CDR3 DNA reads TGTTCCAGCAGACCACTAGCCGGGGAGCTGTTTTTT. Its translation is CSSRPLAGELFF.

CDR3 in amino acids: CATRSTGTGGMGNYNEQFF. CDR3 DNA: TGTGCCACCCGCTCAACCGGAACAGGGGGCATGGGAAACTACAATGAGCAGTTCTTC. This chain joins TRBV10-3 and TRBJ2-1; 9 nucleotides align to TRBD1. From germline, CDR1 is ENHRY and CDR2 SYGVKD. This CDR3 is 19 amino acids long. V shed 10 bases, J shed 3 bases, and the junction held 22 bases outside the gene matches.

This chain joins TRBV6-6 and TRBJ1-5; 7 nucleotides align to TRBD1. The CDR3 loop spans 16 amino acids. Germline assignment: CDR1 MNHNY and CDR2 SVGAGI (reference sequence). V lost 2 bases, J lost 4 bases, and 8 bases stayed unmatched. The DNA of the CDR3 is TGTGCCAGCAGTTACGGCCGGACAGGCCCGAATCAGCCCCAGCATTTT. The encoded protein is CASSYGRTGPNQPQHF.

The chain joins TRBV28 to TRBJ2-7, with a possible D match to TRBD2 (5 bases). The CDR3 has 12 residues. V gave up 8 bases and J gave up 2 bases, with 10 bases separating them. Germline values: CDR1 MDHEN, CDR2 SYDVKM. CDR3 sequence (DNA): TGTGCCAGCGGAGGAGCGCCCTACGAGCAGTACTTC. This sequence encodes CASGGAPYEQYF.

The CDR3 sequence: CASSESGSGQVVYGYTF. The CDR3, as DNA: TGTGCCAGCAGTGAATCCGGGTCGGGACAAGTGGTTTATGGCTACACCTTC. The chain joins TRBV25-1 to TRBJ1-2; perhaps TRBD1 as D (6 bases). Per the germline V gene, CDR1 is MGHDK and CDR2 is SYGVNS. The CDR3 is made up of 17 amino acids. Trimming removed 1 base from V and 5 bases from J, with 20 bases in between.

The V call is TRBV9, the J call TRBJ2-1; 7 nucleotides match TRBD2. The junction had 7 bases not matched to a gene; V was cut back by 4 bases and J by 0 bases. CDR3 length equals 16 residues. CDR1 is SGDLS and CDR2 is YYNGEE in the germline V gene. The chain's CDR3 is CASSRSGWSSYNEQFF. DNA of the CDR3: TGTGCCAGCAGCCGTAGCGGGTGGAGCTCCTACAATGAGCAGTTCTTC.

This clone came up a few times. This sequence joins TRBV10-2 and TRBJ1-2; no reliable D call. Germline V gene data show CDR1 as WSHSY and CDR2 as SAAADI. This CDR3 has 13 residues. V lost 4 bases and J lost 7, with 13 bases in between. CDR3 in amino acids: CASSVPPGGGYTF. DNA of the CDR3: TGCGCCAGCAGTGTTCCACCTGGAGGTGGCTACACCTTC.

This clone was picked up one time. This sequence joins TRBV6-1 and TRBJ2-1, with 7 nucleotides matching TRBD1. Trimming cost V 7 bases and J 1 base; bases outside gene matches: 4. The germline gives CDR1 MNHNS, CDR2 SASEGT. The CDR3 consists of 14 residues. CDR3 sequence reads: CASNDRASYNEQFF. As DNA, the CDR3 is TGTGCCAGCAATGACAGGGCTTCCTACAATGAGCAGTTCTTC.

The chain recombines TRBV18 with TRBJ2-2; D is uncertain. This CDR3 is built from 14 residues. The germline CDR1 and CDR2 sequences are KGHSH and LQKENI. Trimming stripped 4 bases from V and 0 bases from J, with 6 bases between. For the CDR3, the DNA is TGTGCCAGCTCACGGCAGGCGAACACCGGGGAGCTGTTTTTT. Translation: CASSRQANTGELFF.

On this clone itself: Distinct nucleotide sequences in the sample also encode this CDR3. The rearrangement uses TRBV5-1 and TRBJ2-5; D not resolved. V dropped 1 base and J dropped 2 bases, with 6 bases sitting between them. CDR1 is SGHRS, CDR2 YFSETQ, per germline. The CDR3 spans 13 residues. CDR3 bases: TGCGCCAGCAGCTTGTTGCAGCAAGAGACCCAGTACTTC. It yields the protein CASSLLQQETQYF.

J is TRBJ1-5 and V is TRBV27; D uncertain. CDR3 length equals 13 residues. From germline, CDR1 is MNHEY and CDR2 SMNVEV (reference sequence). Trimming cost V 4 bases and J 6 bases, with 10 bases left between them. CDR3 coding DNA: TGTGCCAGCAGTTCGGGTATAGCTCAGCCCCAGCATTTT. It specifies CASSSGIAQPQHF.

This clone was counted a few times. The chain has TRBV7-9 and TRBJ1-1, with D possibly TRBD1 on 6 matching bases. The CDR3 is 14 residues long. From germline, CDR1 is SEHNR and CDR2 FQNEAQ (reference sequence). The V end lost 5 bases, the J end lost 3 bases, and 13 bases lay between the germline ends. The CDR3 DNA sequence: TGTGCCAGCAGCCCCGTGGACAGCTACACTGAAGCTTTCTTT. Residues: CASSPVDSYTEAFF.

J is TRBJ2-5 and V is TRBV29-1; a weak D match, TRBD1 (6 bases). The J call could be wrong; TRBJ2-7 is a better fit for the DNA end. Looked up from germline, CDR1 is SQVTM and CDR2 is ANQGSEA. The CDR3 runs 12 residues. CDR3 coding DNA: TGCAGCGTTGTGCAGGGGACCTACGAGCAGTACTTC. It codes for CSVVQGTYEQYF.

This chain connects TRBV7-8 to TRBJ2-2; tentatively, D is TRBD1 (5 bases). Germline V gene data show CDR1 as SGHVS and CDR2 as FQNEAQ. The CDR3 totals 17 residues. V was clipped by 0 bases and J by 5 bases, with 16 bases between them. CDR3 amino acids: CASSLALIRRGTGELFF. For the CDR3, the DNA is TGTGCCAGCAGCTTAGCGCTAATTCGTAGGGGAACCGGGGAGCTGTTTTTT.

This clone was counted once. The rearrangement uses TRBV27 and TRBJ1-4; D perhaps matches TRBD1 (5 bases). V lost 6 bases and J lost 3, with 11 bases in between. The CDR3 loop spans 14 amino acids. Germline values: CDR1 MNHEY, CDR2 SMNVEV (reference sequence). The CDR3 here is CASRAGLANEKLFF. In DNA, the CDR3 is TGTGCCAGCAGGGCAGGGCTAGCTAATGAAAAACTGTTTTTT.

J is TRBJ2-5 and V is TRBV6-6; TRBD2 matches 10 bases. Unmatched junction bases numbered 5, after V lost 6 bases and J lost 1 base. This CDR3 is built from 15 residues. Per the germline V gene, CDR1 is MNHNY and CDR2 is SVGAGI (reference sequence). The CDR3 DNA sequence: TGTGCCAGCAGGATCAGCGGGGGGGTCCAAGAGACCCAGTACTTC. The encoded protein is CASRISGGVQETQYF.

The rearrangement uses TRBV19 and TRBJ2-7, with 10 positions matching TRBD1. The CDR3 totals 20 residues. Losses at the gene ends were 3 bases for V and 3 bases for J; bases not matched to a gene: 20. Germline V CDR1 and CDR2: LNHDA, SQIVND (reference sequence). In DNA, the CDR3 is TGTGCCAGTAGTATCCTGTCTCGGGACAGGGGCCCGAAGAGCGTCTACGAGCAGTACTTC. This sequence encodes CASSILSRDRGPKSVYEQYF.

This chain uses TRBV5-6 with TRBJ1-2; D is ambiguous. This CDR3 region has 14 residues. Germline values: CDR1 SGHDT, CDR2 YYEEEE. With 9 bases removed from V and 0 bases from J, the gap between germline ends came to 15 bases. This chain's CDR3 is CATAIWEANYGYTF. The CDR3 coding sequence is TGTGCCACCGCAATTTGGGAGGCTAACTATGGCTACACCTTC.

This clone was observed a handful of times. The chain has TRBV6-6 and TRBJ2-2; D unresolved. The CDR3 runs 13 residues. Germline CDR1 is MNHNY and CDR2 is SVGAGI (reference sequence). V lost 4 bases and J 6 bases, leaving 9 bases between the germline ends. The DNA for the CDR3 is TGTGCCAGCAGTTGGCTTATTTCCGGGGAGCTGTTTTTT. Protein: CASSWLISGELFF.

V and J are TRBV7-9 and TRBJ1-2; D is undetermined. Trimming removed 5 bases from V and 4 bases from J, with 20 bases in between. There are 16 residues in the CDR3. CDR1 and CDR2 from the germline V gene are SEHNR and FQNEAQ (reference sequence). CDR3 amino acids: CASSPTLSEGGYGYTF. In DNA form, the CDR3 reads TGTGCCAGCAGCCCGACCCTCAGCGAAGGTGGCTATGGCTACACCTTC. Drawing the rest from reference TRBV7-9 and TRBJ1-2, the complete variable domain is DTGVSQNPRHKITKRGQNVTFRCDPISEHNRLYWYRQTLGQGPEFLTYFQNEAQLEKSRLLSDRFSAERPKGSFSTLEIQRTEQGDSAMYLCASSPTLSEGGYGYTFGSGTRLTVV.

The CDR3 loop is CASSSFGGPVDTQYF. The CDR3 DNA sequence: TGCGCCAGCAGCTCTTTCGGGGGGCCGGTAGATACGCAGTATTTT. The J gene is TRBJ2-3, the V gene TRBV5-1; possible D gene TRBD2, 7 bases. Germline values: CDR1 SGHRS, CDR2 YFSETQ. The CDR3 covers 15 residues. V lost 3 bases and J 5 bases, leaving 16 bases between the germline ends.

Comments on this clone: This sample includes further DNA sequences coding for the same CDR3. The CDR3 region is CAISESEGAHQPQHF. The DNA of the CDR3 is TGTGCCATCAGTGAGTCAGAAGGGGCCCATCAGCCCCAGCATTTT. This sequence joins TRBV10-3 and TRBJ1-5; possible D gene TRBD1, 5 bases. The V and J ends lost 0 bases and 5 bases respectively, with 11 bases between them. The CDR3 extends over 15 amino acids. The germline V gene has CDR1 ENHRY and CDR2 SYGVKD.

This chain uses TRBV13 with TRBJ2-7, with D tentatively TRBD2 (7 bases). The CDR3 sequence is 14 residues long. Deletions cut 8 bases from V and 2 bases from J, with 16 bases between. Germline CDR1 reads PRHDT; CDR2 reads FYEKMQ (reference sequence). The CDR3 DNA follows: TGTGCCAGCCAGAGGGGGGGTAAACCCTACGAGCAGTACTTC. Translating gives CASQRGGKPYEQYF. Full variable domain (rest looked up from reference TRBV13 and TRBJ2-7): AAGVIQSPRHLIKEKRETATLKCYPIPRHDTVYWYQQGPGQDPQFLISFYEKMQSDKGSIPDRFSAQQFSDYHSELNMSSLELGDSALYFCASQRGGKPYEQYFGPGTRLTVT.

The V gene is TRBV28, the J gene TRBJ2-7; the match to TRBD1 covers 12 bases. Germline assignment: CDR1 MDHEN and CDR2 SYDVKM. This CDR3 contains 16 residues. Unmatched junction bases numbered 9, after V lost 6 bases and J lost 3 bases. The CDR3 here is CASRPGQGALNYEQYF. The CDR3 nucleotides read TGTGCCAGCAGACCGGGACAGGGGGCCCTAAACTACGAGCAGTACTTC.

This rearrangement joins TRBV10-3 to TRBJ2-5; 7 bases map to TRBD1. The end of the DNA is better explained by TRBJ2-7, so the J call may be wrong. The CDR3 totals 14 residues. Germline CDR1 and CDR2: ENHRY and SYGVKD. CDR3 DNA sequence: TGTGCCATCAGTGAGTCGGGACAGTACTACGAGCAGTACTTC. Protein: CAISESGQYYEQYF.